This entry features one TCR beta chain sequence. What it recognizes is unknown. This record comes from a study of cytotoxic CD8 clonotypes in ibrutinib-treated CLL. Whole-study context: Across the patients, around 10 were relapsed/refractory, 15 treatment-naive and 17 to 18 IGHV unmutated. Study-wide results and limits: Baseline-level clonality went beyond age-matched healthy donors and moved in step with circulating CD8+ T-cell counts.

Assay used: immunoSEQ multiplex PCR; TCRdb lists only in-frame clones, some missing. The table shows approximately 210,000 clones, with around three quarters occurring only once. The TCR was taken from a human donor with chronic lymphocytic leukemia. The specimen was PBMCs, collected after 24 months of ibrutinib treatment.

The CDR3 bases are TGTGCCAGCAGCTGGGACCCAACTTCCTACGAGCAGTACTTC. This encodes CASSWDPTSYEQYF. This chain connects TRBV5-4 to TRBJ2-7; D tentatively fits TRBD1 or TRBD2 (5 bases each). The V gene's germline CDR1 is SGHNT and CDR2 YYREEE (reference sequence). V shed 3 bases and J shed 1 base, with 11 bases lying between them. This CDR3 has 14 residues.